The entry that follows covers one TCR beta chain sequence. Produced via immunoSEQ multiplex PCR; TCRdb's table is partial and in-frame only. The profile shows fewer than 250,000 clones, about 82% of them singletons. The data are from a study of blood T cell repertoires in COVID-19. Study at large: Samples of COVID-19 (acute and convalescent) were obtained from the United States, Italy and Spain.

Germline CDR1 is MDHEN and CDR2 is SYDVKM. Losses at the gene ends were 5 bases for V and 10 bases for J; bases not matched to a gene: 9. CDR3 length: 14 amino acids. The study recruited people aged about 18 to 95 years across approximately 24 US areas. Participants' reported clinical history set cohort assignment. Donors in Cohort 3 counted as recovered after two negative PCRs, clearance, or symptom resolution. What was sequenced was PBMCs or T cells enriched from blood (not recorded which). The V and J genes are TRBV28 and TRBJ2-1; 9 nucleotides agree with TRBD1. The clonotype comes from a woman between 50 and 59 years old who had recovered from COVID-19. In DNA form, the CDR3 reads TGTGCCAGCAGTAACCGGGACAGGGTTAGGGAGCAGTTCTTC. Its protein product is CASSNRDRVREQFF.